The present entry profiles one TCR beta chain with its context. The data belong to a study of blood T cell repertoires in COVID-19. As for the study in general: Samples representing acute and convalescent COVID-19 were sourced from the United States, Italy and Spain.

The germline CDR1 and CDR2 sequences are KGHSH and LQKENI. The CDR3 covers 13 residues. V was trimmed by 6 bases and J by 2 bases, leaving 9 bases between them. Profiling relied on immunoSEQ multiplex PCR, and the TCRdb table lists in-frame clones only, not all of them. The sample lists approximately 210,000 clones; under 90% were seen once. This chain connects TRBV18 to TRBJ2-3, with D possibly TRBD2 on 5 matching bases. The sequence came from a woman at least 80 years old with COVID-19, enrolled during active disease. Specimen: peripheral blood. CDR3 sequence (DNA): TGTGCCAGCTCCCCCCGGGACACAGATACGCAGTATTTT. This encodes CASSPRDTDTQYF.